One sample yielded the 31 T cell receptor beta chains listed below, sequenced in a study of cytomegalovirus exposure and HLA in healthy donors. PCR amplification relied on 60 Vbeta primers (plus 13 Jbeta primers). TCRdb's copy holds only in-frame clones and misses some; the assay was immunoSEQ multiplex PCR. This sample carries under 150,000 clones, about four fifths of them seen once, and the ten largest clones take 3.5% to 4.5%. The sample comprised PBMCs. All receptors derive from a young man in good health and CMV-seropositive.

The gene calls are TRBV7-9 and TRBJ2-5; 10 bases match TRBD1. Per the germline V gene, CDR1 is SEHNR and CDR2 is FQNEAQ (reference sequence). The CDR3 length is 19 residues. Trimming at V came to 5 bases and at J to 0 bases, leaving 15 bases not matched to a gene. This CDR3 reads CASSHLHILGQGYQETQYF. CDR3 DNA sequence: TGTGCCAGCAGCCACCTGCACATACTGGGACAGGGGTACCAAGAGACCCAGTACTTC.

The J gene is TRBJ2-3, the V gene TRBV4-2; 16 bases match TRBD2. The V gene's germline CDR1 is LGHNA and CDR2 YNFKEQ. V was pared by 3 bases and J by 4 bases, with 4 bases of the junction left unmatched. The CDR3 is 17 residues long. CDR3 sequence reads: CASSQGLAGGPADTQYF. The CDR3 DNA is TGTGCCAGCAGCCAGGGACTAGCGGGGGGGCCGGCAGATACGCAGTATTTT.

This clone was observed a single time. The same CDR3 arises from other DNA sequences in this sample as well. V usage is TRBV19 and J usage is TRBJ1-1; TRBD1 is a possible D gene (6 bases). This CDR3 has 14 amino acids. Trimming took off 6 bases at V and 0 bases at J, with 11 bases between the two ends. Germline CDR1 and CDR2: LNHDA and SQIVND (reference sequence). The CDR3 is CASRPGTLNTEAFF. DNA for the CDR3: TGTGCCAGTAGACCCGGGACACTGAACACTGAAGCTTTCTTT. Looking up the rest from reference TRBV19 and TRBJ1-1 gives the full variable domain: DGGITQSPKYLFRKEGQNVTLSCEQNLNHDAMYWYRQDPGQGLRLIYYSQIVNDFQKGDIAEGYSVSREKKESFPLTVTSAQKNPTAFYLCASRPGTLNTEAFFGQGTRLTVV.

This clone was detected once. J is TRBJ1-4 and V is TRBV2; D is perhaps TRBD1 (6 bases). V lost 11 bases and J 11 bases, leaving 15 bases between the germline ends. CDR3 size: 11 residues. Germline V gene lookup returns CDR1 SNHLY and CDR2 FYNNEI. The CDR3, as DNA: TGTGCCTCGCGGGGGGGGGCTAAACTGTTTTTT. Encoded protein: CASRGGAKLFF.

About this clone: Its ends do not fully match the called genes, so a read error is possible. V gene TRBV7-9 combines with J gene TRBJ2-5, with 12 bases aligning to TRBD2. The CDR3 covers 15 residues. The germline gives CDR1 SEHNR, CDR2 FQNEAQ (reference sequence). The CDR3: CSSSRLAGVRETQYF. The DNA of the CDR3 is TGTTCCAGCAGCCGACTAGCGGGGGTACGAGAGACCCAGTACTTC.

V is TRBV9 and J is TRBJ2-7; perhaps TRBD2 as D (5 bases). V dropped 0 bases and J dropped 2 bases, with 12 bases sitting between them. Per germline, CDR1 SGDLS and CDR2 YYNGEE. This CDR3 has 15 residues. The CDR3 bases are TGTGCCAGCAGCGTAGGTATAACGGGAACCTACGAGCAGTACTTC. It specifies CASSVGITGTYEQYF.

The chain joins TRBV5-6 to TRBJ2-3; D unclear. Trimming took 0 bases from V and 0 from J, leaving 8 bases between them. Germline V CDR1 and CDR2: SGHDT, YYEEEE. This CDR3 is 15 amino acids long. CDR3 sequence: CASSLESYSTDTQYF. For the CDR3, the DNA is TGTGCCAGCAGCTTGGAGAGCTATAGCACAGATACGCAGTATTTT.

The gene calls are TRBV9 and TRBJ1-3; 10 bases line up with TRBD1. There are 18 residues in the CDR3. The V segment lost 5 bases and the J segment 0 bases; nucleotides outside the gene matches: 11. CDR1 is SGDLS, CDR2 YYNGEE, per germline. CDR3 sequence reads: CASSSRGQGTYSGNTIYF. The CDR3, as DNA: TGTGCCAGCAGTAGTAGGGGACAGGGGACCTACTCTGGAAACACCATATATTTT.

This CDR3 is CASSSQGFDTQYF. For the CDR3, the DNA is TGTGCCAGCAGCTCGCAGGGGTTCGATACGCAGTATTTT. This chain uses TRBV5-4 with TRBJ2-3, with a weak D call TRBD1 (6 bases). This CDR3 has 13 residues. Trimming pared 3 bases from V and 6 bases from J, leaving 11 bases between. CDR1 SGHNT and CDR2 YYREEE come from the germline V gene (reference sequence). Full variable domain (missing parts from reference TRBV5-4 and TRBJ2-3): ETGVTQSPTHLIKTRGQQVTLRCSSQSGHNTVSWYQQALGQGPQFIFQYYREEENGRGNFPPRFSGLQFPNYSSELNVNALELDDSALYLCASSSQGFDTQYFGPGTRLTVL.

V usage is TRBV10-3 and J usage is TRBJ1-3, with 8 bases fitting TRBD1. J lost 4 bases, V lost 3 bases, and 11 bases had no gene match. Germline V gene sequence: CDR1 ENHRY, CDR2 SYGVKD. This CDR3 has 17 residues. This CDR3 reads CAISDYRGDLSGNTIYF. DNA for the CDR3: TGTGCCATCAGTGATTACAGGGGGGACCTCTCCGGAAACACCATATATTTT.

The rearrangement uses TRBV10-3 and TRBJ2-3; 7 nucleotides line up with TRBD1. This CDR3 spans 14 amino acids. Germline-derived CDR1 and CDR2 are ENHRY and SYGVKD. The V and J ends lost 6 bases and 4 bases, in that order; junction bases with no gene match: 7. CDR3 in amino acids: CAISSSRGPDTQYF. CDR3 nucleotide sequence: TGTGCCATCAGCTCCTCGAGGGGGCCAGATACGCAGTATTTT.

V gene TRBV6-5 combines with J gene TRBJ2-2; D unresolved. Germline lookup yields CDR1 MNHEY and CDR2 SVGAGI. This CDR3 region has 13 residues. Trimming pared 2 bases from V and 5 bases from J, leaving 6 bases between. DNA of the CDR3: TGTGCCAGCAGTTACCCGGGTACCGGGGAGCTGTTTTTT. It codes for CASSYPGTGELFF.

This clone was counted a few times. The rearrangement uses TRBV4-2 and TRBJ2-3; 13 bases map to TRBD2. V gave up 4 bases and J gave up 5 bases; unmatched junction bases: 3. The CDR3 has 15 residues. The V gene's germline CDR1 is LGHNA and CDR2 YNFKEQ. The CDR3 is CASSPTSGREDTQYF. The CDR3 DNA is TGTGCCAGCAGCCCCACTAGCGGGAGGGAAGATACGCAGTATTTT.

CDR3 protein: CASSLTSGRAIGELFF. The CDR3 DNA is TGTGCCAGTAGTCTCACTAGCGGGAGGGCTATCGGGGAGCTGTTTTTT. V gene TRBV19 combines with J gene TRBJ2-2; 13 bases are shared with TRBD2. The CDR3 contains 16 residues. Germline V gives CDR1 LNHDA, CDR2 SQIVND (reference sequence). J was trimmed by 7 bases and V by 5 bases; bases with no gene match: 7.

This clone was counted once. The chain uses TRBV29-1 and TRBJ1-2; TRBD1 might be the D (6 bases). The CDR3 extends over 12 amino acids. The germline CDR1 and CDR2 sequences are SQVTM and ANQGSEA. V lost 3 bases and J 8 bases, leaving 13 bases between the germline ends. The DNA of the CDR3 is TGCAGCGTTGATTGGGGAGGGGGAGGCTACACCTTC. Amino acid sequence: CSVDWGGGGYTF.

The chain couples TRBV7-3 to TRBJ2-1; 12 bases are shared with TRBD2. The germline V gene has CDR1 SGHTA and CDR2 FQGTGA. This CDR3 is 13 amino acids long. Trimming removed 8 bases from V and 9 bases from J; junction bases left unmatched: 5. The CDR3 DNA sequence: TGTGCCAGCCGACTAGCGGGAGTTTCTGAGCAGTTCTTC. Protein sequence: CASRLAGVSEQFF.

This clone appeared a single time. The V and J genes are TRBV2 and TRBJ1-2, with 10 bases lining up with TRBD1. The CDR3 totals 15 residues. V shed 6 bases, J shed 4 bases, and the junction held 8 bases outside the gene matches. In germline, CDR1 is SNHLY, CDR2 FYNNEI. CDR3 region: CASRPTGGLFYGYTF. Written as DNA, the CDR3 is TGTGCCAGCAGACCGACAGGGGGCTTGTTCTATGGCTACACCTTC.

V and J are TRBV10-3 and TRBJ1-5, with D hard to call. The CDR3 sequence is 14 residues long. With 0 bases removed from V and 4 bases from J, the gap between germline ends came to 7 bases. Germline V gives CDR1 ENHRY, CDR2 SYGVKD. Here the CDR3 DNA reads TGTGCCATCAGTGAGTCGTCAGGAAATCAGCCCCAGCATTTT. As protein: CAISESSGNQPQHF.

The chain has TRBV1 and TRBJ2-7; the table's D call, TRBD2, has no DNA check behind it. TRBV1 is an annotated pseudogene. The CDR3 is made up of 13 amino acids. The CDR3 reads CTGLLPRSYEQYF. The CDR3, as DNA: TGCACCGGCTTACTACCCCGATCCTACGAGCAGTACTTC.

The genes are TRBV7-6 and TRBJ2-7; 7 bases align to TRBD2. This CDR3 region has 13 residues. Germline V gene sequence: CDR1 SGHVS, CDR2 FNYEAQ. V gave up 5 bases and J gave up 6 bases; unmatched junction bases: 7. CDR3 bases: TGTGCCAGCAGCGCCCGACTAGCCCGCGAGCAGTACTTC. This sequence encodes CASSARLAREQYF. Full variable domain (remainder filled in from reference TRBV7-6 and TRBJ2-7): GAGVSQSPRYKVTKRGQDVALRCDPISGHVSLYWYRQALGQGPEFLTYFNYEAQQDKSGLPNDRFSAERPEGSISTLTIQRTEQRDSAMYRCASSARLAREQYFGPGTRLTVT.

The chain joins TRBV19 to TRBJ2-5; D call uncertain. This CDR3 is built from 15 residues. V dropped 0 bases and J dropped 5 bases, with 13 bases sitting between them. Germline V CDR1 and CDR2: LNHDA, SQIVND (reference sequence). The CDR3 DNA is TGTGCCAGTAGTATAGATCTGGAGAACATGGAGACCCAGTACTTC. It specifies CASSIDLENMETQYF.

This rearrangement joins TRBV19 to TRBJ1-1, with D possibly matching TRBD1 (5 bases). The CDR3 contains 11 residues. Germline CDR1 reads LNHDA; CDR2 reads SQIVND (reference sequence). With 5 bases removed from V and 6 bases from J, the gap between germline ends came to 7 bases. CDR3 loop: CASSAGAEAFF. The CDR3 bases are TGTGCCAGTAGTGCGGGGGCTGAAGCTTTCTTT.

This clone was counted a few times. The V and J genes are TRBV2 and TRBJ2-5; D is possibly TRBD2 (6 bases). The CDR3 is made up of 15 amino acids. Trimming shortened V by 0 bases and J by 3 bases, and 11 bases separated the two germline ends. CDR1 and CDR2 (germline): SNHLY, FYNNEI. CDR3 in amino acids: CASSEALPSEETQYF. CDR3 DNA sequence: TGTGCCAGCAGTGAAGCGCTTCCTAGCGAAGAGACCCAGTACTTC.

The CDR3 DNA reads TGTGCCAGCAGCCTGAGAGCGGGAGAGCAGTACTTC. Amino acid sequence: CASSLRAGEQYF. The chain combines TRBV7-9 with TRBJ2-7, with 7 bases fitting TRBD2. Germline V gene data show CDR1 as SEHNR and CDR2 as FQNEAQ (reference sequence). This CDR3 is built from 12 residues. With 5 bases clipped from V and 7 bases from J, the junction kept 5 bases outside the gene matches.

The rearrangement uses TRBV7-9 and TRBJ1-3; D uncertain. This CDR3 spans 15 amino acids. Germline CDR1 reads SEHNR; CDR2 reads FQNEAQ (reference sequence). V was trimmed by 0 bases and J by 0 bases, leaving 6 bases between them. The CDR3 loop reads CASSLAPVSGNTIYF. DNA for the CDR3: TGTGCCAGCAGCTTAGCCCCAGTCTCTGGAAACACCATATATTTT. The full variable domain, its missing parts supplied by reference TRBV7-9 and TRBJ1-3, is DTGVSQNPRHKITKRGQNVTFRCDPISEHNRLYWYRQTLGQGPEFLTYFQNEAQLEKSRLLSDRFSAERPKGSFSTLEIQRTEQGDSAMYLCASSLAPVSGNTIYFGEGSWLTVV.

Only one count was recorded for this clone. V usage is TRBV29-1 and J usage is TRBJ2-1; D gene ambiguous. Trimming shortened V by 6 bases and J by 0 bases, and 15 bases separated the two germline ends. This CDR3 has 15 amino acids. Germline values: CDR1 SQVTM, CDR2 ANQGSEA. Written as DNA, the CDR3 is TGCAGCGTCTCAACCAAGCTAAGCTCCTACAATGAGCAGTTCTTC. It specifies CSVSTKLSSYNEQFF.

This clone was seen once. V usage is TRBV20-1 and J usage is TRBJ2-4; D is perhaps TRBD2 (6 bases). CDR1 and CDR2 from the germline V gene are DFQATT and SNEGSKA (reference sequence). The V end was cut by 3 bases, the J end by 15 bases, with 15 bases between. CDR3 size: 11 residues. The CDR3 DNA sequence: TGCAGTGCTAGGGGGGGTACAAAGGGGTACTTC. It yields the protein CSARGGTKGYF.

This chain links TRBV7-3 with TRBJ2-5, with TRBD2 identical over 7 bases. The CDR3 runs 16 residues. Trimming removed 5 bases from V and 5 bases from J; junction bases left unmatched: 14. The germline CDR1 and CDR2 sequences are SGHTA and FQGTGA. CDR3 nucleotide sequence: TGTGCCAGCAGCGATACCTTTACGGGAGGAAGGGAGACCCAGTACTTC. Translated: CASSDTFTGGRETQYF.

The rearrangement joins TRBV7-2 to TRBJ2-1; TRBD2 matches 10 bases. Per the germline V gene, CDR1 is SGHTA and CDR2 is FQGNSA. The V segment lost 1 base and the J segment 4 bases; nucleotides outside the gene matches: 10. The CDR3 length is 18 residues. As DNA, the CDR3 is TGTGCCAGCAGCTTAGTGTGGTCTAGCGGGAGTTTTTACAATGAGCAGTTCTTC. It yields the protein CASSLVWSSGSFYNEQFF.

A few counts support this clone. The chain combines TRBV10-3 with TRBJ1-1, with D unclear. Germline loops: CDR1 ENHRY, CDR2 SYGVKD. The length of the CDR3 is 14 residues. The V gene lost 2 bases and the J gene lost 6 bases, with 13 bases spanning the gap. For the CDR3, the DNA is TGTGCCATCAGTGAGAATGATGAGGCCCCTGAAGCTTTCTTT. Protein: CAISENDEAPEAFF.

This clone came up once. The DNA of the CDR3 is TGCGCCAGCAGCCAAGATTCTCGGGGGAGAAACACCATATATTTT. It encodes CASSQDSRGRNTIYF. V is TRBV4-3 and J is TRBJ1-3, with a tentative D call TRBD1 (5 bases). Germline V gene lookup returns CDR1 LGHNA and CDR2 YSLEER. The CDR3 covers 15 residues. V lost 0 bases, J lost 5 bases, and 11 bases lay in between.